Described below is a single T cell receptor (beta chain) sequence and its context. Its antigen is not identified. RNA extraction and reverse transcription yielded cDNA as sequencing template. Sequencing used immunoSEQ multiplex PCR; TCRdb keeps in-frame clones, though not all of them. The sample gives 100,000 to 150,000 clones, 45% to 50% of which show up once; approximately 18% is in the top ten. This record belongs to a study of CD8+ T cells in alopecia areata. General study findings and limits: An increase in clonality over normal scalp was evident in lesional scalp, especially alopecia totalis/universalis.

Germline-derived CDR1 and CDR2 are MNHNY and SVGAGI (reference sequence). There are 13 residues in the CDR3. Trimming took off 5 bases at V and 2 bases at J, with 8 bases between the two ends. This receptor was identified in a human donor with alopecia areata. This rearrangement joins TRBV6-6 to TRBJ2-3, with D perhaps TRBD2 (5 bases). Sequencing used CD8+ T cells sorted from blood, obtained at week 0. This CDR3 reads CASSPRDTDTQYF. The CDR3 region has the DNA TGTGCCAGCAGTCCTCGGGACACAGATACGCAGTATTTT.